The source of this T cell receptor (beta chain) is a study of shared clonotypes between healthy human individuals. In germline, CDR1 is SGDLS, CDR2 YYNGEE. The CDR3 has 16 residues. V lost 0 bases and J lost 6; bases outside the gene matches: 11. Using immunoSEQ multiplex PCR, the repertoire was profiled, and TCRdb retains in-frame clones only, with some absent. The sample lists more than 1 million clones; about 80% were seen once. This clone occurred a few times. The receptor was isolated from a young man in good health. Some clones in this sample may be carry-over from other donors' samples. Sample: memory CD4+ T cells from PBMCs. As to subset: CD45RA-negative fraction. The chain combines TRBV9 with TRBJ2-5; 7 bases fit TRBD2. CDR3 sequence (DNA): TGTGCCAGCAGCGTAGTTTTTCGGACTAGTGGGAAGACCCAGTACTTC. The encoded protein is CASSVVFRTSGKTQYF.